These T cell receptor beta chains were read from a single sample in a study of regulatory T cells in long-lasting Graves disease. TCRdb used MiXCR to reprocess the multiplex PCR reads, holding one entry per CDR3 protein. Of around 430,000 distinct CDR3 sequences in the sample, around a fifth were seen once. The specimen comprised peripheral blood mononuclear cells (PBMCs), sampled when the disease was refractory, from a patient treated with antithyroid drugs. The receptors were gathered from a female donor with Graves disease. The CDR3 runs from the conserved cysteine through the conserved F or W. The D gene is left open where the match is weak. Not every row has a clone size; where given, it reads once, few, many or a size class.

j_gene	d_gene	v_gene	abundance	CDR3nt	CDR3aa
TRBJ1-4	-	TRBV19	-	TGTGCCAGCGATTCCTCCGAAGGGGCGGGTGAAAAACTGTTTTTT	CASDSSEGAGEKLFF
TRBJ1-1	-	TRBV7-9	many	TGTGCCAGTATAGAGGCGAACACTGAAGCTTTCTTT	CASIEANTEAFF
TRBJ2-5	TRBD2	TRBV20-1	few	TGCAGTGCTAGGCCGAGCGGGAGGGGGAGGCGAGAGACCCAGTACTTC	CSARPSGRGRRETQYF
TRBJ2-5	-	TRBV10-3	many	TGTGCCATCAGTAGGGGCGAGGGAGAGACCCAGTACTTC	CAISRGEGETQYF
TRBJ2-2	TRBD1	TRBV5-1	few	TGCGCCAGCGGGCGACAGGGTGGCACCGGGGAGCTGTTTTTT	CASGRQGGTGELFF
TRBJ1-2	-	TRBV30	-	TGTGCCTGGAGTGTTCCGGGCAGGGAGAATGGCTACACCTTC	CAWSVPGRENGYTF
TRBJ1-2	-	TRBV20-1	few	TGCAGTGCTAGAGATGCGCGTTGGTATGGCTACACCTTC	CSARDARWYGYTF
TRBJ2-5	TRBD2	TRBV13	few	TGTGCCAGCAGCCCTGCCGGGACTAGCGGGGACCAAGAGACCCAGTACTTC	CASSPAGTSGDQETQYF
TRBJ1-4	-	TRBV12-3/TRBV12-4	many	TGTGCCAGCAGTTTCTTGGGGGCAAGCCCGCTGTTTTTT	CASSFLGASPLFF
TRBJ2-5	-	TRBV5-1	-	TGCGCCAGCAGCTTGGGACGGCTTTCGGAGACCCAGTACTTC	CASSLGRLSETQYF
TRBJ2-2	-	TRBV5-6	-	TGTGCCAGCAGCCTCTCAGTGGGCGTTGGCACCGGGGAGCTGTTTTTT	CASSLSVGVGTGELFF
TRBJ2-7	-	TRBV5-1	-	TGCGCCAGCAGCTTGAGCGACCCGGGGATGTACGAGCAGTACTTC	CASSLSDPGMYEQYF
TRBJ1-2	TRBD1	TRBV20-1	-	TGCAGCGTTGATTCCGGGACAGGGAACTATGGCTACACCTTC	CSVDSGTGNYGYTF
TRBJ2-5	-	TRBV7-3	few	TGTGCCAGCAGGCCAGGGACGGTCCCCCAAGAGACCCAGTACTTC	CASRPGTVPQETQYF
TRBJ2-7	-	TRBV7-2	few	TGTGCCAGCTCGAACGGGCAGGGCTACGAGCAGTACTTC	CASSNGQGYEQYF
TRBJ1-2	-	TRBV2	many	TGTGCCAGCAGTGTGCACAGGGTGGACGGTACTAACTATGGCTACACCTTC	CASSVHRVDGTNYGYTF
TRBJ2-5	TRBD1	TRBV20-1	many	TGCAGTGCCCATGAAATGACAGGGCAAGAGACCCAGTACTTC	CSAHEMTGQETQYF
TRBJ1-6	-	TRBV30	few	TGTGCCTGGAGCCAGCGGGGTTCTTCACCCCTCCACTTT	CAWSQRGSSPLHF
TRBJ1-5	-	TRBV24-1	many	TGTGCCACCAGTGATTTGAGTGCGTGGGTCGGGCCTTATCAGCCCCAGCATTTT	CATSDLSAWVGPYQPQHF
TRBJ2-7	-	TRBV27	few	TGTTCCATCGGTAAAGGCGGTAACTACGAGCAGTACTTC	CSIGKGGNYEQYF
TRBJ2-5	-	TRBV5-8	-	TGTGCCAGCAGCCCCCGAATAGGCCAAGAGACCCAGTACTTC	CASSPRIGQETQYF
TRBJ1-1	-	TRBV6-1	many	TGTGCCAGCAGTCCCACATGGGGGCGGGTGGGTGAAGCTTTCTTT	CASSPTWGRVGEAFF
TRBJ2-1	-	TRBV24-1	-	TGTGCCACCAGTGAGGGAACGAATGAGCAGTTCTTC	CATSEGTNEQFF
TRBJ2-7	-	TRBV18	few	TGTGCCAGCTCACCACCCTCTAGATCCTACGAGCAGTACTTC	CASSPPSRSYEQYF
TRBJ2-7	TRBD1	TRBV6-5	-	TGTGCCAGCAGTTACGGGACAGGGGCTAGTTACGAGCAGTACTTC	CASSYGTGASYEQYF
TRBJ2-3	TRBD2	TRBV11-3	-	TGTGCCAGCAGCTCACGGACTAGCGGGACCCCTAGCACAGATACGCAGTATTTT	CASSSRTSGTPSTDTQYF
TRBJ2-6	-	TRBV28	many	TGTGCCAGCAGTCCCACCGGGGCCAACGTCCTGACTTTC	CASSPTGANVLTF